These 9 T cell receptor beta chains were all obtained from the same sample, sequenced in a study of blood T cell repertoires in COVID-19. Assay: immunoSEQ multiplex PCR; the TCRdb copy retains only in-frame clones and omits some. The sample includes 190,000 or so clones, about four fifths of them seen just once. The material sequenced was PBMCs or T cells enriched from blood (not recorded which). Source of these receptors: a man aged 35 to 55 who had recovered from COVID-19.

The chain has TRBV11-3 and TRBJ2-3, with D uncertain. The CDR3 has 13 amino acids. Per germline, CDR1 SGHNT and CDR2 YENEEA. Trimming cost V 8 bases and J 0 bases, with 9 bases left between them. This CDR3 is CASQDKSTDTQYF. CDR3 nucleotide sequence: TGTGCCAGCCAAGACAAGAGCACAGATACGCAGTATTTT.

The chain recombines TRBV28 with TRBJ1-2, with TRBD1 matching 9 bases. J lost 2 bases, V lost 6 bases, and 10 bases had no gene match. This CDR3 has 16 residues. The V gene's germline CDR1 is MDHEN and CDR2 SYDVKM. The CDR3 DNA is TGTGCCAGCAGCCGCGCCTGGGACAGGGTGAACTATGGCTACACCTTC. Protein sequence: CASSRAWDRVNYGYTF.

This chain links TRBV19 with TRBJ1-6; no reliable D call. Trimming cost V 2 bases and J 6 bases, with 8 bases left between them. Germline CDR1 is LNHDA and CDR2 is SQIVND (reference sequence). The CDR3 is 14 residues long. The CDR3 DNA follows: TGTGCCAGTAGTATACAGAACCTTAATTCACCCCTCCACTTT. Amino acids: CASSIQNLNSPLHF.

The rearrangement uses TRBV27 and TRBJ1-5, with D possibly TRBD1 on 5 matching bases. Per the germline V gene, CDR1 is MNHEY and CDR2 is SMNVEV (reference sequence). Deletions cut 4 bases from V and 7 bases from J, with 14 bases between. This CDR3 is 14 amino acids long. The CDR3 is CASSSSGGRQPQHF. DNA for the CDR3: TGTGCCAGCAGTTCCAGCGGGGGTAGGCAGCCCCAGCATTTT.

The rearrangement uses TRBV6-6 and TRBJ1-3; D gene uncertain. The CDR3 is 16 residues long. V was pared by 8 bases and J by 0 bases, with 17 bases between. Germline V lookup: CDR1 MNHNY, CDR2 SVGAGI (reference sequence). The CDR3 DNA reads as TGTGCCAGCCGCCAACCCGGGGTCACCTCTGGAAACACCATATATTTT. This encodes CASRQPGVTSGNTIYF.

This clone was counted between two and nine times. The chain has TRBV5-6 and TRBJ1-2; D is unclear. The V gene's germline CDR1 is SGHDT and CDR2 YYEEEE. The CDR3 covers 12 residues. Trimming pared 4 bases from V and 5 bases from J, leaving 9 bases between. The CDR3 reads CASSEKKYGYTF. CDR3 bases: TGTGCCAGCAGCGAGAAGAAGTATGGCTACACCTTC.

The V and J genes are TRBV7-8 and TRBJ2-4; tentatively, D is TRBD1 (6 bases). Trimming left V 5 bases short and J 6 bases short, with 14 bases between. The CDR3 is 14 amino acids. CDR1 SGHVS and CDR2 FQNEAQ come from the germline V gene. DNA of the CDR3: TGTGCCAGCAGCGAAACAGGGCAGGGAAACATTCAGTACTTC. Translated: CASSETGQGNIQYF.

The chain employs TRBV13 and TRBJ1-3; TRBD1 aligns across 7 bases. V was clipped by 5 bases and J by 8 bases; unmatched bases: 6. The CDR3 contains 13 residues. Germline values: CDR1 PRHDT, CDR2 FYEKMQ (reference sequence). In DNA, the CDR3 is TGTGCCAGCAGCCCGAGACAGGGAGACACCATATATTTT. This codes for CASSPRQGDTIYF.

This chain joins TRBV19 and TRBJ2-1; 11 bases are a match to TRBD2. The CDR3 contains 16 residues. The germline V gene encodes CDR1 LNHDA and CDR2 SQIVND (reference sequence). The V gene end was trimmed by 6 bases and the J gene end by 0 bases; junction bases not matched to a gene: 4. CDR3 in DNA: TGTGCCAGTAGGGTACTAGCGGGAGACTCCTACAATGAGCAGTTCTTC. Protein sequence: CASRVLAGDSYNEQFF.